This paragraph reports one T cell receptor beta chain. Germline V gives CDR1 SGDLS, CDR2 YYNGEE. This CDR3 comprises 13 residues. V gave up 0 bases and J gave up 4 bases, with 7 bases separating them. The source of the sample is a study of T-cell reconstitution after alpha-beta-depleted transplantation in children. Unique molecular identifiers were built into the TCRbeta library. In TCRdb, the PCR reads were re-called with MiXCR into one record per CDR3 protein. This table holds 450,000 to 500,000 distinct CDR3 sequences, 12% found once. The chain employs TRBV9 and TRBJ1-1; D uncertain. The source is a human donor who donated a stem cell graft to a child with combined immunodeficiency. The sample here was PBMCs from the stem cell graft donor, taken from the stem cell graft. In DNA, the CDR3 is TGTGCCAGCAGCGTAGCCGGATCCACTGAAGCTTTCTTT. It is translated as CASSVAGSTEAFF.